This TCR beta chain was sequenced for a study of identical twins. This clonotype turned up a few times. A single record per CDR3 protein comes from TCRdb applying MiXCR to the 5' RACE reads. The sample records 570,000 or so distinct CDR3 sequences, just under 10% being singletons. Germline trimming cut 1 base from V and 2 bases from J; bases unmatched to any gene: 9. The germline V gene encodes CDR1 SEHNR and CDR2 FQNEAQ (reference sequence). The CDR3 runs 17 residues. These data were also filed under a second study, of yellow fever vaccine responses in identical twins. That investigation notes: As reported, the vaccine T cell response of twins seemed partly convergent and partly personalized.

The genes are TRBV7-9 and TRBJ2-7, with 9 bases matching TRBD2. Sample: PBMCs. The sequence was obtained from a woman aged 18-29 years in good health. The CDR3 protein is CASSLDQLAGHPYEQYF. Written as DNA, the CDR3 is TGTGCCAGCAGCTTAGACCAACTAGCGGGTCATCCCTACGAGCAGTACTTC.